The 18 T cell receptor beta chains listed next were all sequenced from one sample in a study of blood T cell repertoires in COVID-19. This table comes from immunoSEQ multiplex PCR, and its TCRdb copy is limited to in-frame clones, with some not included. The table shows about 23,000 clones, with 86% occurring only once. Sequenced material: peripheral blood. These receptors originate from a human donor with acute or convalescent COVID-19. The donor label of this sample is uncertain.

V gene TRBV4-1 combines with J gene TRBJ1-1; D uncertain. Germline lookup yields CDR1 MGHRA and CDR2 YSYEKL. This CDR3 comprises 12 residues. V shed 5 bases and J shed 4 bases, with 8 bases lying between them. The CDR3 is CASSSTSTEAFF. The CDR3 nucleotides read TGCGCCAGCAGCTCAACTTCCACTGAAGCTTTCTTT.

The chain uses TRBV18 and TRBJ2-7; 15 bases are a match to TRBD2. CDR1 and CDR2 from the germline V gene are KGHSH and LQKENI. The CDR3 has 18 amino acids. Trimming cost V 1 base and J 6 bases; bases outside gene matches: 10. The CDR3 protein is CASSPLGTSGGPPVEQYF. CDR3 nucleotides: TGTGCCAGCTCACCACTGGGGACTAGCGGGGGGCCGCCTGTCGAGCAGTACTTC.

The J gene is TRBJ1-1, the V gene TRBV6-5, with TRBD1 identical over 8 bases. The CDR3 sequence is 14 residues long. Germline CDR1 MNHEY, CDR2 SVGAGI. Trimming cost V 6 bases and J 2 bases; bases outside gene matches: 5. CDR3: CASRPGQGNTEAFF. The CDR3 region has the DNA TGTGCCAGCAGGCCCGGACAGGGAAACACTGAAGCTTTCTTT.

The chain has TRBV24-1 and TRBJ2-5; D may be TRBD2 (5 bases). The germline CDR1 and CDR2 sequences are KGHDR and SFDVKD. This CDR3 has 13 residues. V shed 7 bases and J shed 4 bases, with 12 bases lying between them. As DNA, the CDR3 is TGTGCCACCAGCCGGGGTGGAGGAGAGACCCAGTACTTC. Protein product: CATSRGGGETQYF.

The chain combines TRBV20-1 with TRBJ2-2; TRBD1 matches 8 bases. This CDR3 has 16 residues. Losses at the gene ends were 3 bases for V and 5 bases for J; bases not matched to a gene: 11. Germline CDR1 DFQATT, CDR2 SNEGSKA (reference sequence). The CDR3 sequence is CSASSSGTGRTGELFF. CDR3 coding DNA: TGCAGTGCTAGTAGTTCAGGGACAGGTCGAACCGGGGAGCTGTTTTTT.

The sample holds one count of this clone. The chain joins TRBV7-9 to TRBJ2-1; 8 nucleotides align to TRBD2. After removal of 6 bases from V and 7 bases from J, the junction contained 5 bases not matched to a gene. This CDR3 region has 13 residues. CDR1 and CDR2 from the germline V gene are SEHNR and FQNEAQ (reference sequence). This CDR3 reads CASRSSGGNEQFF. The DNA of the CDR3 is TGTGCCAGCAGATCCTCGGGGGGGAATGAGCAGTTCTTC.

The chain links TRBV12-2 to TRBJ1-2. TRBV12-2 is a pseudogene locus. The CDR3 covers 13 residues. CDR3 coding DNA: TGTGCAAGTCGCTTTCCCCGGGAGAATGGCTACACCTTC. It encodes CASRFPRENGYTF.

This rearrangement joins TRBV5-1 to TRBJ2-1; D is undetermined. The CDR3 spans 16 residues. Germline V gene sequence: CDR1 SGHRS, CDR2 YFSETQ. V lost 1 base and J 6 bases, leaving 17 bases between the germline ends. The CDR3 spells CASSLNSNLVSNEQFF. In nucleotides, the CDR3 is TGCGCCAGCAGCTTGAATAGTAATCTGGTCTCCAATGAGCAGTTCTTC.

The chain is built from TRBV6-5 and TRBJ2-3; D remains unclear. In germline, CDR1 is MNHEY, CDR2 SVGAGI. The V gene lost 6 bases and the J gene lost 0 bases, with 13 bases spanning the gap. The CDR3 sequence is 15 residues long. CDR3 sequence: CASSATLTSTDTQYF. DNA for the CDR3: TGTGCCAGCAGCGCAACTCTGACTAGCACAGATACGCAGTATTTT.

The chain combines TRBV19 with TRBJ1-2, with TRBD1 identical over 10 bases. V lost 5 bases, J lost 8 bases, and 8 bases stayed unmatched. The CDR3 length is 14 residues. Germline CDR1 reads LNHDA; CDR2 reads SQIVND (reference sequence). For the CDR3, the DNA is TGTGCCAGTAGTGCGTGGGACAGGGGATACGGCTACACCTTC. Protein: CASSAWDRGYGYTF.

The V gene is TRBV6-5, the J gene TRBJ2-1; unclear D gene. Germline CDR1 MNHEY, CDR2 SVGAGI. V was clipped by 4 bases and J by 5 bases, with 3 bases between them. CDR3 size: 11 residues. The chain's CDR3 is CASSFNNEQFF. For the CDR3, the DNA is TGTGCCAGCAGTTTCAACAATGAGCAGTTCTTC.

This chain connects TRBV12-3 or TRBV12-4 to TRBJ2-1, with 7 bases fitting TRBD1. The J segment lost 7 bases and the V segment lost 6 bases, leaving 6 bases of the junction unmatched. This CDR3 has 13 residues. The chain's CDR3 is CASRQTGKNEQFF. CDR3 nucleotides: TGTGCCAGCAGACAGACAGGGAAGAATGAGCAGTTCTTC.

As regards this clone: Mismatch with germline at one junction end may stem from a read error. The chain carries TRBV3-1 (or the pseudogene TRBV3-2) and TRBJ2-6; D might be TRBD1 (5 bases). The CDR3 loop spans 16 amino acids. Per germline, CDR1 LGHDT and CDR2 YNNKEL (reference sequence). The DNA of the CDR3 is TGTGCCAGCACCCAAGGTTGGGGCACTGGGGCCAACGTCCTGACTTTC. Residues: CASTQGWGTGANVLTF.

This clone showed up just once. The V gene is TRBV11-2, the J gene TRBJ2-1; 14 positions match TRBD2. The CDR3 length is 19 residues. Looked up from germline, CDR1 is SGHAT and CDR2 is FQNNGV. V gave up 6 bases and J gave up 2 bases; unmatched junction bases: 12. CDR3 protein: CASSFPTSGRALAYNEQFF. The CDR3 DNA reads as TGTGCCAGCAGTTTCCCGACTAGCGGGAGGGCCCTGGCCTACAATGAGCAGTTCTTC.

The CDR3 coding sequence is TGTGCCAGCAGCTTGGGACTCACGAACACTGAAGCTTTCTTT. Translating it yields CASSLGLTNTEAFF. The chain is built from TRBV5-5 and TRBJ1-1; no clear D. The V gene lost 0 bases and the J gene lost 1 base, with 7 bases spanning the gap. This CDR3 is built from 14 residues. The germline V gene has CDR1 SGHKS and CDR2 YYEKEE (reference sequence). Looking up the rest from reference TRBV5-5 and TRBJ1-1 gives the full variable domain: DAGVTQSPTHLIKTRGQQVTLRCSPISGHKSVSWYQQVLGQGPQFIFQYYEKEERGRGNFPDRFSARQFPNYSSELNVNALLLGDSALYLCASSLGLTNTEAFFGQGTRLTVV.

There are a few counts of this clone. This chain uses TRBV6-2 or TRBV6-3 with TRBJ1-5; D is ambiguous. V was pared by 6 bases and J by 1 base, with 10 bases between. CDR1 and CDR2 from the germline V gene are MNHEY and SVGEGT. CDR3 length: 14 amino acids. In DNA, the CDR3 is TGTGCCAGCAGCACTTTATTGAGCAATCAGCCCCAGCATTTT. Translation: CASSTLLSNQPQHF.

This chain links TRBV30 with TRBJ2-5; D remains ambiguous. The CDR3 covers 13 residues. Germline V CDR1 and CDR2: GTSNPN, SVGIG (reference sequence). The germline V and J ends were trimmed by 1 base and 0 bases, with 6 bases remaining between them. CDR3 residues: CAWSGAHQETQYF. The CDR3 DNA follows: TGTGCCTGGAGTGGGGCCCACCAAGAGACCCAGTACTTC.

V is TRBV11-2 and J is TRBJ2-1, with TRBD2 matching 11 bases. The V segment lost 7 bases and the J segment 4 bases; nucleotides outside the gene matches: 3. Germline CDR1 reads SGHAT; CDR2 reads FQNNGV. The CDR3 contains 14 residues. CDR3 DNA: TGTGCCAGCACCACTAGCGGGAGTTACAATGAGCAGTTCTTC. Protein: CASTTSGSYNEQFF.